This entry lists 26 T cell receptor beta chains sequenced from one sample in a study of T cells in tuberculosis. Method: immunoSEQ multiplex PCR; TCRdb's copy keeps in-frame clones and lacks some. Here the sample spans approximately 88,000 clones, approximately 91% being singletons. Sorting used thawed, overnight-rested PBMC stained with anti-CD3, a viability dye and GMM-loaded CD1B tetramer. The CD1B tetramers carried C32 glucose monomycolate purified from Rhodococcus equi. Specimen: CD1b-GMM tetramer-negative cells sorted from PBMCs. These receptors were obtained from an adult woman with latent tuberculosis.

The chain joins TRBV5-1 to TRBJ2-7, with TRBD2 matching over 7 bases. J lost 1 base, V lost 4 bases, and 14 bases had no gene match. The CDR3 has 17 residues. Germline V lookup: CDR1 SGHRS, CDR2 YFSETQ. The CDR3 is CASSRGNPGLPSYEQYF. The CDR3 region has the DNA TGCGCCAGCAGCCGAGGCAATCCGGGACTACCATCCTACGAGCAGTACTTC. Variable domain in full (rest from reference TRBV5-1 and TRBJ2-7): KAGVTQTPRYLIKTRGQQVTLSCSPISGHRSVSWYQQTPGQGLQFLFEYFSETQRNKGNFPGRFSGRQFSNSRSEMNVSTLELGDSALYLCASSRGNPGLPSYEQYFGPGTRLTVT.

The rearrangement uses TRBV5-1 and TRBJ1-1; TRBD1 agrees at 7 bases. The length of the CDR3 is 16 residues. Trimming took 0 bases from V and 1 from J; bases not matched to a gene: 6. The germline V gene encodes CDR1 SGHRS and CDR2 YFSETQ. CDR3 protein: CASSLGLRGPNTEAFF. The CDR3 nucleotides read TGCGCCAGCAGCTTGGGGCTGAGGGGGCCGAACACTGAAGCTTTCTTT.

The chain carries TRBV5-1 and TRBJ1-2; 7 nucleotides line up with TRBD1. The V segment lost 0 bases and the J segment 4 bases; nucleotides outside the gene matches: 3. Germline CDR1 and CDR2: SGHRS and YFSETQ. The CDR3 runs 14 residues. The CDR3: CASSLGQGTYGYTF. The CDR3 DNA is TGCGCCAGCAGCTTGGGACAGGGAACCTATGGCTACACCTTC.

V usage is TRBV6-1 and J usage is TRBJ2-7; 7 bases are a match to TRBD1. The germline CDR1 and CDR2 sequences are MNHNS and SASEGT. After removal of 6 bases from V and 2 bases from J, the junction contained 4 bases not matched to a gene. The CDR3 has 13 amino acids. The CDR3 loop is CASRGDSPYEQYV. In DNA form, the CDR3 reads TGTGCCAGCAGGGGGGACAGCCCCTACGAGCAGTACGTC.

This chain connects TRBV30 to TRBJ1-3; the match to TRBD1 covers 8 bases. The germline gives CDR1 GTSNPN, CDR2 SVGIG (reference sequence). V lost 4 bases to trimming and J lost 15 bases; unmatched junction nucleotides: 8. The CDR3 loop spans 11 amino acids. CDR3 bases: TGTGCCTGGAAGGGCGAGGGACAGGAATATTTT. Its translation: CAWKGEGQEYF.

The chain uses TRBV27 and TRBJ2-7, with D possibly TRBD2 on 5 matching bases. CDR1 and CDR2 (germline): MNHEY, SMNVEV (reference sequence). V was cut by 6 bases and J by 4 bases, with 22 bases left in between. The CDR3 extends over 16 amino acids. Here the CDR3 DNA reads TGTGCCAGCAGCCCGGGGTCGGGATCGCTCCATTACGAGCAGTACTTC. Translation: CASSPGSGSLHYEQYF.

The chain couples TRBV19 to TRBJ2-7; weak D call: TRBD1 (5 bases). V was clipped by 8 bases and J by 0 bases, with 11 bases between them. The CDR3 loop spans 13 amino acids. Per germline, CDR1 LNHDA and CDR2 SQIVND (reference sequence). DNA for the CDR3: TGTGCCAGTTCACAGCAGGGCTCCTACGAGCAGTACTTC. It yields the protein CASSQQGSYEQYF.

This chain uses TRBV29-1 with TRBJ2-3, with a weak D call TRBD2 (7 bases). CDR1 SQVTM and CDR2 ANQGSEA come from the germline V gene. The CDR3 extends over 17 amino acids. Between the trimmed V and J ends, which lost 3 bases and 4 bases, there was a span of 23 bases. The CDR3 reads CSVEGIKGGADADTQYF. CDR3 DNA: TGCAGCGTTGAGGGCATTAAGGGGGGGGCAGATGCAGATACGCAGTATTTT.

This chain links TRBV5-6 with TRBJ1-2; TRBD1 is a possible D gene (6 bases). V lost 0 bases and J 6 bases, leaving 15 bases between the germline ends. The germline V gene encodes CDR1 SGHDT and CDR2 YYEEEE. The CDR3 contains 15 residues. The DNA of the CDR3 is TGTGCCAGCAGCTTGGTTGACAGGAATTATAATGGCTACACCTTC. Translated, it gives CASSLVDRNYNGYTF.

V gene TRBV6-4 combines with J gene TRBJ1-1, with 7 bases that match TRBD1. The CDR3 runs to 15 residues. Germline V CDR1 and CDR2: MRHNA, SNTAGT. Trimming took 0 bases from V and 3 from J; bases not matched to a gene: 4. The CDR3: CASSDSGQGDTEAFF. CDR3 sequence (DNA): TGTGCCAGCAGTGACTCGGGGCAGGGGGACACTGAAGCTTTCTTT.

The J gene is TRBJ2-5, the V gene TRBV4-2, with D possibly matching TRBD2 (5 bases). Germline CDR1 reads LGHNA; CDR2 reads YNFKEQ. The CDR3 length is 16 residues. V lost 1 base and J 3 bases, leaving 15 bases between the germline ends. This chain's CDR3 is CASSQAGGLGEETQYF. DNA of the CDR3: TGTGCCAGCAGCCAAGCCGGCGGCTTGGGAGAAGAGACCCAGTACTTC.

V is TRBV6-5 and J is TRBJ2-1; the D is unclear. Germline V CDR1 and CDR2: MNHEY, SVGAGI. V lost 0 bases to trimming and J lost 5 bases, with 5 bases between them. The CDR3 has 13 residues. The CDR3 spells CASSYSRNNEQFF. Here the CDR3 DNA reads TGTGCCAGCAGTTACTCCAGAAACAATGAGCAGTTCTTC.

The CDR3 DNA reads as TGTGCCAGCAGCCCCCCAGAGGGTATGGTCGCCTACAATGAGCAGTTCTTC. It encodes CASSPPEGMVAYNEQFF. The V call is TRBV5-6, the J call TRBJ2-1; possible D gene TRBD2, 5 bases. Germline-derived CDR1 and CDR2 are SGHDT and YYEEEE. The V end lost 4 bases, the J end lost 2 bases, and 19 bases lay between the germline ends. This CDR3 has 17 amino acids.

The rearrangement joins TRBV7-9 to TRBJ2-3, with D perhaps matching TRBD2 (5 bases). CDR1 is SEHNR and CDR2 is FQNEAQ in the germline V gene (reference sequence). The CDR3 extends over 15 amino acids. V was shortened by 5 bases and J by 6 bases, with 18 bases between the two germline ends. CDR3 nucleotides: TGTGCCAGCAGCCCCGAACTAGGGAGCAGCGATACGCAGTATTTT. Translating gives CASSPELGSSDTQYF.

The chain is built from TRBV9 and TRBJ2-3, with 9 bases that match TRBD2. Germline-derived CDR1 and CDR2 are SGDLS and YYNGEE. The CDR3 covers 15 residues. Trimming at V came to 3 bases and at J to 6 bases, leaving 8 bases not matched to a gene. Written as DNA, the CDR3 is TGTGCCAGCAGCGGCAGCGGGGGGACCAAGGATACGCAGTATTTT. Translated: CASSGSGGTKDTQYF.

The DNA for the CDR3 is TGTGCCAGCAGCTTCCTAGGCAGCCCTGAGAATGAGCAGTTCTTC. Amino acid sequence: CASSFLGSPENEQFF. The rearrangement uses TRBV11-2 and TRBJ2-1; no reliable D call. The germline V gene has CDR1 SGHAT and CDR2 FQNNGV. Trimming removed 3 bases at V and 7 bases at J, with 16 bases between. The CDR3 loop spans 15 amino acids. Full variable domain (rest looked up from reference TRBV11-2 and TRBJ2-1): EAGVAQSPRYKIIEKRQSVAFWCNPISGHATLYWYQQILGQGPKLLIQFQNNGVVDDSQLPKDRFSAERLKGVDSTLKIQPAKLEDSAVYLCASSFLGSPENEQFFGPGTRLTVL.

This clone appeared a single time. The V gene is TRBV6-1, the J gene TRBJ2-1; 9 bases agree with TRBD1. The junction had 9 bases not matched to a gene; V was cut back by 6 bases and J by 6 bases. The germline V gene encodes CDR1 MNHNS and CDR2 SASEGT. The CDR3 is 15 residues long. CDR3 coding DNA: TGTGCCAGCAGGGGGGGGGACAGGGTCGGCAATGAGCAGTTCTTC. Protein sequence: CASRGGDRVGNEQFF.

The chain combines TRBV5-1 with TRBJ2-2, with D possibly being TRBD2 (6 bases). The CDR3 extends over 17 amino acids. Deletions cut 0 bases from V and 5 bases from J, with 17 bases between. Germline CDR1 is SGHRS and CDR2 is YFSETQ. The CDR3 loop reads CASSLAWTNVGTGELFF. CDR3 nucleotides: TGCGCCAGCAGCTTGGCCTGGACTAATGTTGGGACCGGGGAGCTGTTTTTT.

This chain uses TRBV30 with TRBJ2-4; 10 bases fit TRBD1. The CDR3 runs 14 residues. V dropped 0 bases and J dropped 6; count of bases not matched to a gene: 2. Looked up from germline, CDR1 is GTSNPN and CDR2 is SVGIG (reference sequence). Here the CDR3 reads CAWSVGDRGNIQYF. The CDR3 DNA is TGTGCCTGGAGTGTGGGGGACAGGGGAAACATTCAGTACTTC.

The rearrangement links TRBV25-1 to TRBJ2-3; 8 bases are a match to TRBD1. Germline V gives CDR1 MGHDK, CDR2 SYGVNS. The trim removed 4 bases at V and 3 bases at J, leaving 3 bases unmatched. The CDR3 runs 14 residues. CDR3 bases: TGTGCCAGCAGTGCCCGACAGGGGACAGATACGCAGTATTTT. Its translation is CASSARQGTDTQYF.

The chain combines TRBV19 with TRBJ1-6, with 7 positions matching TRBD1. The CDR3 loop spans 16 amino acids. V shed 3 bases and J 6 bases; nucleotides not matched to a gene: 8. Per the germline V gene, CDR1 is LNHDA and CDR2 is SQIVND (reference sequence). This CDR3 is CASSMGDSFGNSPLHF. The CDR3 DNA is TGTGCCAGTAGTATGGGGGACAGCTTTGGTAATTCACCCCTCCACTTT.

This chain links TRBV7-9 with TRBJ1-5, with TRBD1 matching over 8 bases. J was trimmed by 6 bases and V by 5 bases; bases with no gene match: 6. Germline V lookup: CDR1 SEHNR, CDR2 FQNEAQ (reference sequence). CDR3 length: 14 residues. The CDR3 DNA follows: TGTGCCAGCAGCACTGGACAGGGCAGTCAGCCCCAGCATTTT. It is translated as CASSTGQGSQPQHF. Combining the CDR3 with reference TRBV7-9 and TRBJ1-5 gives the whole variable domain DTGVSQNPRHKITKRGQNVTFRCDPISEHNRLYWYRQTLGQGPEFLTYFQNEAQLEKSRLLSDRFSAERPKGSFSTLEIQRTEQGDSAMYLCASSTGQGSQPQHFGDGTRLSIL.

Only a few counts were recorded for this clone. V and J are TRBV7-3 and TRBJ1-2; D is unclear. The V end was cut by 0 bases, the J end by 8 bases, with 10 bases between. From germline, CDR1 is SGHTA and CDR2 FQGTGA. This CDR3 has 13 amino acids. The CDR3 loop reads CASSLTSNSGYTF. CDR3 DNA sequence: TGTGCCAGCAGCTTAACGTCGAACTCCGGCTACACCTTC.

The chain carries TRBV5-6 and TRBJ1-4, with 8 bases fitting TRBD1. The junction had 14 bases not matched to a gene; V was cut back by 3 bases and J by 10 bases. The germline CDR1 and CDR2 sequences are SGHDT and YYEEEE. This CDR3 has 16 amino acids. The CDR3 here is CASSSSTGRGLAKLFF. DNA for the CDR3: TGTGCCAGCAGCTCCTCGACGGGCAGGGGGCTGGCAAAACTGTTTTTT.

The V gene is TRBV25-1, the J gene TRBJ2-5; 8 bases are a match to TRBD1. This CDR3 is 14 amino acids long. The germline gives CDR1 MGHDK, CDR2 SYGVNS. The junction had 6 bases not matched to a gene; V was cut back by 4 bases and J by 5 bases. DNA for the CDR3: TGTGCCAGCAGTGGGACAGGGTGGATGGAGACCCAGTACTTC. Its protein is CASSGTGWMETQYF.

This clone has just a few counts. The V gene is TRBV7-3, the J gene TRBJ2-5, with TRBD1 matching 11 bases. Germline V gene data show CDR1 as SGHTA and CDR2 as FQGTGA. This CDR3 has 15 residues. V was pared by 4 bases and J by 5 bases, with 6 bases of the junction left unmatched. Written as DNA, the CDR3 is TGTGCCAGCAGCTCGGACAGGGGGCCGGGGGAGACCCAGTACTTC. Translated, it gives CASSSDRGPGETQYF.